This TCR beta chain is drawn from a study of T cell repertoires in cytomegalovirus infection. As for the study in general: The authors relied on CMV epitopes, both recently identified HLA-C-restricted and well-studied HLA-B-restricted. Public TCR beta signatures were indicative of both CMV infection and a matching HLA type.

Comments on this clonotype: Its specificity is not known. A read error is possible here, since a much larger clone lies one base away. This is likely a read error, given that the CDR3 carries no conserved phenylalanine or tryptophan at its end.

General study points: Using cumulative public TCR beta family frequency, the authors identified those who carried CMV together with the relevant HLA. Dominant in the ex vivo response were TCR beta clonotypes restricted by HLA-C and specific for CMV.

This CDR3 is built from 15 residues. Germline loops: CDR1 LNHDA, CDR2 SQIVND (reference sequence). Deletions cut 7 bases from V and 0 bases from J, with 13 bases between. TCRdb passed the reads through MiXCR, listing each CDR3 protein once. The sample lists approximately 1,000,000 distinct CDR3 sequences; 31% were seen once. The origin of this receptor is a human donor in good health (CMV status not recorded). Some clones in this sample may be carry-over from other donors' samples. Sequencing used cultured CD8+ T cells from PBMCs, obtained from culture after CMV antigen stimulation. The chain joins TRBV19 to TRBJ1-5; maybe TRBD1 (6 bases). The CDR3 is CASNQQGYSNQPQHC. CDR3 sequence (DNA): TGTGCCAGTAATCAACAGGGCTATAGCAATCAGCCCCAGCATTGT.